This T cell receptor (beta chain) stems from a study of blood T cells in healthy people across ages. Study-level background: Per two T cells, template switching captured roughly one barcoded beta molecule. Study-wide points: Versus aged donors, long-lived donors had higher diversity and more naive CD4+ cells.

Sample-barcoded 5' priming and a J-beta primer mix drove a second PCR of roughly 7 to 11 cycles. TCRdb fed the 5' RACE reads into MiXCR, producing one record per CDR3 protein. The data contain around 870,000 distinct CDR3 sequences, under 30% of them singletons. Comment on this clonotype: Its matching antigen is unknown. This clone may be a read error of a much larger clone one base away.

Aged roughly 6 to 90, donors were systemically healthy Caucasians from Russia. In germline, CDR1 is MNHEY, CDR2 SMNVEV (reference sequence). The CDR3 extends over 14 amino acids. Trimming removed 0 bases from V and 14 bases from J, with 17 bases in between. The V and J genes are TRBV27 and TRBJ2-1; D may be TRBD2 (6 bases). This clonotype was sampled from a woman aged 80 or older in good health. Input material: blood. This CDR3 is CASSLSSGVGEEFF. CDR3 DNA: TGTGCCAGCAGTTTATCTTCCGGCGTGGGGGAGGAGTTCTTC.